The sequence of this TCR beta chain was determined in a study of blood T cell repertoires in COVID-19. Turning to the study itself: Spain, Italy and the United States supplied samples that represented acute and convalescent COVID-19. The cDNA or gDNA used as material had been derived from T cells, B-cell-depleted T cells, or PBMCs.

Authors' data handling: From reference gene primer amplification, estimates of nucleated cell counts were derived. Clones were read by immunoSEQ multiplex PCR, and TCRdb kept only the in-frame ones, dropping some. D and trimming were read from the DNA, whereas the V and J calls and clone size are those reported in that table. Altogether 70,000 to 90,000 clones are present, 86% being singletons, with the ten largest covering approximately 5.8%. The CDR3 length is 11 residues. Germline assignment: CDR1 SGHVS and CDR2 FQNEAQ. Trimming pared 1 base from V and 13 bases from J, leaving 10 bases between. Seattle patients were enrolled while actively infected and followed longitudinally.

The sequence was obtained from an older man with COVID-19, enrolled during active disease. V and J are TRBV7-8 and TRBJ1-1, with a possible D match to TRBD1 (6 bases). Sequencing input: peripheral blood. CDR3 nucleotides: TGTGCCAGCAGCTTAGGGGACAAGGTTTTCTTT. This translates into CASSLGDKVFF.